The 25 T cell receptor beta chains presented below share a single source sample, sequenced in a study of radiotherapy plus CTLA-4 blockade in lung cancer. Method: immunoSEQ multiplex PCR; TCRdb's copy keeps in-frame clones and lacks some. The sample lists around 110,000 clones; 85% to 90% were seen once. The input for sequencing was peripheral blood, taken from a patient treated with radiotherapy plus ipilimumab. The receptors were sampled from a human donor with non-small cell lung cancer that progressed on radiotherapy plus ipilimumab.

The chain recombines TRBV5-1 with TRBJ1-1; D gene ambiguous. CDR1 and CDR2 from the germline V gene are SGHRS and YFSETQ. V lost 5 bases, J lost 0 bases, and 11 bases lay in between. This CDR3 region has 14 residues. For the CDR3, the DNA is TGCGCCAGCAGTATAAACGTTTTGAACACTGAAGCTTTCTTT. This codes for CASSINVLNTEAFF.

The rearrangement links TRBV2 to TRBJ2-1; no definite D call. The CDR3 covers 13 residues. Per the germline V gene, CDR1 is SNHLY and CDR2 is FYNNEI. With 8 bases removed from V and 8 bases from J, the gap between germline ends came to 16 bases. The CDR3 spells CASLPASRDEQFF. The CDR3 DNA reads as TGTGCCAGCCTTCCGGCAAGTCGCGATGAGCAGTTCTTC.

This chain joins TRBV27 and TRBJ1-1; TRBD1 matches at 7 bases. Trimming cost V 2 bases and J 9 bases; bases outside gene matches: 3. CDR3 length: 12 amino acids. Germline V gene data show CDR1 as MNHEY and CDR2 as SMNVEV (reference sequence). Written as DNA, the CDR3 is TGTGCCAGCAGTTTACCGGGACAGCAAGCTTTCTTT. This translates into CASSLPGQQAFF.

The chain joins TRBV9 to TRBJ1-5; D remains ambiguous. CDR3 size: 13 residues. V lost 2 bases to trimming and J lost 4 bases, with 7 bases between them. Germline assignment: CDR1 SGDLS and CDR2 YYNGEE. CDR3 protein: CASSVSGNQPQHF. For the CDR3, the DNA is TGTGCCAGCAGCGTTTCTGGGAATCAGCCCCAGCATTTT.

The chain couples TRBV9 to TRBJ2-7; weak D call: TRBD2 (6 bases). The CDR3 runs to 15 residues. V was shortened by 0 bases and J by 4 bases, with 14 bases between the two germline ends. CDR1 and CDR2 (germline): SGDLS, YYNGEE. CDR3 DNA: TGTGCCAGCAGCGTAGATGACGGGAGCAGGTACGAGCAGTACTTC. Protein: CASSVDDGSRYEQYF.

CDR3 DNA sequence: TGCGCCAGCAGCTTGGTTTTGGGCGCTAGTGAGACCCAGTACTTC. Translating it yields CASSLVLGASETQYF. The chain is built from TRBV5-1 and TRBJ2-5; D not certain. V was shortened by 0 bases and J by 5 bases, with 14 bases between the two germline ends. The CDR3 runs 15 residues. Germline CDR1 reads SGHRS; CDR2 reads YFSETQ. The full variable domain, in which reference TRBV5-1 and TRBJ2-5 provide the parts outside the CDR3, is KAGVTQTPRYLIKTRGQQVTLSCSPISGHRSVSWYQQTPGQGLQFLFEYFSETQRNKGNFPGRFSGRQFSNSRSEMNVSTLELGDSALYLCASSLVLGASETQYFGPGTRLLVL.

The chain is built from TRBV5-6 and TRBJ2-7; tentative D call: TRBD1 (6 bases). The CDR3 spans 14 residues. Germline CDR1 and CDR2: SGHDT and YYEEEE. Trimming took 1 base from V and 3 from J, leaving 11 bases between them. The CDR3 bases are TGTGCCAGCAGCTTGAGTCAGGGGATCTACGAGCAGTACTTC. It codes for CASSLSQGIYEQYF.

The chain has TRBV21-1 and TRBJ2-7. TRBV21-1 is noted as a pseudogene. This CDR3 is 14 amino acids long. The CDR3 region is CASSSRDVAYEQYF. The CDR3, as DNA: TGTGCCAGCAGCAGCCGGGACGTAGCCTACGAGCAGTACTTC.

A single count supports this clone. The rearrangement links TRBV5-1 to TRBJ2-5; 7 nucleotides agree with TRBD2. The CDR3 spans 14 residues. Germline CDR1 and CDR2: SGHRS and YFSETQ. V was pared by 1 base and J by 3 bases, with 3 bases of the junction left unmatched. This chain's CDR3 is CASSLPGGKETQYF. The CDR3 nucleotides are TGCGCCAGCAGCTTGCCGGGGGGAAAAGAGACCCAGTACTTC. The full variable domain, its missing parts supplied by reference TRBV5-1 and TRBJ2-5, is KAGVTQTPRYLIKTRGQQVTLSCSPISGHRSVSWYQQTPGQGLQFLFEYFSETQRNKGNFPGRFSGRQFSNSRSEMNVSTLELGDSALYLCASSLPGGKETQYFGPGTRLLVL.

The chain employs TRBV10-3 and TRBJ2-7; no definite D call. CDR3 size: 13 residues. V shed 10 bases and J shed 3 bases, with 16 bases lying between them. CDR1 is ENHRY and CDR2 is SYGVKD in the germline V gene. The CDR3 bases are TGTGCCACCAAGGCGTCCGGAAACTACGAGCAGTACTTC. As protein: CATKASGNYEQYF.

CDR3 sequence: CASSLGTGDEKLFF. The CDR3 DNA follows: TGCGCCAGCAGCTTGGGGACAGGGGATGAAAAACTGTTTTTT. The rearrangement joins TRBV5-1 to TRBJ1-4; 9 positions agree with TRBD1. Germline V lookup: CDR1 SGHRS, CDR2 YFSETQ. There are 14 residues in the CDR3. The V gene end was trimmed by 0 bases and the J gene end by 6 bases; junction bases not matched to a gene: 0. Variable domain in full (rest from reference TRBV5-1 and TRBJ1-4): KAGVTQTPRYLIKTRGQQVTLSCSPISGHRSVSWYQQTPGQGLQFLFEYFSETQRNKGNFPGRFSGRQFSNSRSEMNVSTLELGDSALYLCASSLGTGDEKLFFGSGTQLSVL.

CDR3 sequence reads: CAIGGDGDGYTF. For the CDR3, the DNA is TGTGCCATCGGGGGGGATGGGGATGGCTACACCTTC. This sequence joins TRBV10-3 and TRBJ1-2, with a tentative D call TRBD1 (5 bases). Looked up from germline, CDR1 is ENHRY and CDR2 is SYGVKD. The CDR3 spans 12 residues. The V and J ends lost 8 bases and 6 bases respectively, with 13 bases between them.

The chain uses TRBV7-8 and TRBJ2-1, with TRBD2 matching 14 bases. The V gene's germline CDR1 is SGHVS and CDR2 FQNEAQ. V lost 2 bases to trimming and J lost 3 bases; unmatched junction nucleotides: 6. CDR3 length: 18 residues. The CDR3 reads CASSLFGTSGRGYNEQFF. The DNA for the CDR3 is TGTGCCAGCAGCTTATTTGGGACTAGCGGGAGAGGCTACAATGAGCAGTTCTTC.

Regarding this clone: Other DNA sequences within the sample encode an identical CDR3. The V call is TRBV19, the J call TRBJ1-3; tentative D call: TRBD1 (5 bases). Trimming removed 1 base from V and 2 bases from J, with 9 bases in between. The CDR3 extends over 15 amino acids. The germline CDR1 and CDR2 sequences are LNHDA and SQIVND (reference sequence). CDR3 sequence: CASSIVRGPGNTIYF. The CDR3 nucleotides are TGTGCCAGTAGTATAGTTAGGGGACCTGGAAACACCATATATTTT.

This sequence joins TRBV10-3 and TRBJ1-1; TRBD1 agrees at 7 bases. Germline CDR1 reads ENHRY; CDR2 reads SYGVKD. The CDR3 sequence is 16 residues long. After removal of 4 bases from V and 0 bases from J, the junction contained 8 bases not matched to a gene. Written as DNA, the CDR3 is TGTGCCATCAGTGCTTGGCAGGGGGACATGAACACTGAAGCTTTCTTT. This translates into CAISAWQGDMNTEAFF.

The J gene is TRBJ2-1, the V gene TRBV4-1, with TRBD2 as a possible D gene (6 bases). Trimming took 0 bases from V and 0 from J, leaving 15 bases between them. The CDR3 extends over 18 amino acids. Germline CDR1 and CDR2: MGHRA and YSYEKL. The CDR3 region has the DNA TGCGCCAGCAGCCAAGACCTGACTAGAACAAGCTCCTACAATGAGCAGTTCTTC. Amino acids: CASSQDLTRTSSYNEQFF.

The sample holds one count of this clone. This chain links TRBV20-1 with TRBJ1-2; no clear D. The CDR3 is 11 amino acids. Germline CDR1 reads DFQATT; CDR2 reads SNEGSKA (reference sequence). V was pared by 4 bases and J by 8 bases, with 11 bases between. The CDR3 DNA reads TGCAGTGCTAAAGGAGAGGGAGGCTACACCTTC. It is translated as CSAKGEGGYTF.

The V call is TRBV6-1, the J call TRBJ2-6; D might be TRBD1 (5 bases). Between the trimmed V and J ends, which lost 3 bases and 1 base, there was a span of 10 bases. The CDR3 is 16 residues long. The germline V gene encodes CDR1 MNHNS and CDR2 SASEGT. The CDR3 DNA follows: TGTGCCAGCAGTGACCCGCCAGGGTCTGGGGCCAACGTCCTGACTTTC. This encodes CASSDPPGSGANVLTF.

This sequence joins TRBV6-1 and TRBJ1-5; D unclear. The germline V and J ends were trimmed by 0 bases and 3 bases, with 9 bases remaining between them. Germline lookup yields CDR1 MNHNS and CDR2 SASEGT. The CDR3 extends over 15 amino acids. CDR3 nucleotide sequence: TGTGCCAGCAGTGAAGCGCGAGGCTACAATCAGCCCCAGCATTTT. It encodes CASSEARGYNQPQHF.

The chain joins TRBV7-8 to TRBJ2-1; a weak D match, TRBD2 (7 bases). Germline lookup yields CDR1 SGHVS and CDR2 FQNEAQ. The CDR3 runs 17 residues. Deletions cut 4 bases from V and 2 bases from J, with 18 bases between. This CDR3 is CASSSRLGAGAYNEQFF. The CDR3 DNA is TGTGCCAGCAGCTCCCGCTTGGGGGCGGGGGCCTACAATGAGCAGTTCTTC. Full variable domain (outside the CDR3, taken from reference TRBV7-8 and TRBJ2-1): GAGVSQSPRYKVAKRGQDVALRCDPISGHVSLFWYQQALGQGPEFLTYFQNEAQLDKSGLPSDRFFAERPEGSVSTLKIQRTQQEDSAVYLCASSSRLGAGAYNEQFFGPGTRLTVL.

The chain is built from TRBV5-4 and TRBJ2-7, with 11 nucleotides matching TRBD2. With 4 bases clipped from V and 4 bases from J, the junction kept 7 bases outside the gene matches. This CDR3 is built from 15 residues. Germline CDR1 reads SGHNT; CDR2 reads YYREEE (reference sequence). The CDR3 reads CASSPTGTSGYEQYF. The CDR3 region has the DNA TGTGCCAGCAGCCCAACCGGGACTAGCGGTTACGAGCAGTACTTC.

V usage is TRBV5-1 and J usage is TRBJ2-5; perhaps TRBD2 as D (5 bases). CDR1 and CDR2 (germline): SGHRS, YFSETQ. The CDR3 totals 13 residues. The ends were cut back, 4 bases at V and 3 bases at J, with 10 bases in the middle. CDR3 sequence (DNA): TGCGCCAGCAGCGGCACTAGGGAAGAGACCCAGTACTTC. It codes for CASSGTREETQYF. The full variable domain, its missing parts supplied by reference TRBV5-1 and TRBJ2-5, is KAGVTQTPRYLIKTRGQQVTLSCSPISGHRSVSWYQQTPGQGLQFLFEYFSETQRNKGNFPGRFSGRQFSNSRSEMNVSTLELGDSALYLCASSGTREETQYFGPGTRLLVL.

CDR3 protein: CASSLRSERETYNEQFF. The CDR3 DNA is TGTGCCAGCAGCTTACGTTCGGAGCGGGAGACCTACAATGAGCAGTTCTTC. The chain links TRBV11-3 to TRBJ2-1; 8 nucleotides line up with TRBD2. In germline, CDR1 is SGHNT, CDR2 YENEEA. Trimming cost V 2 bases and J 2 bases; bases outside gene matches: 8. The CDR3 runs 17 residues.

This chain connects TRBV10-3 to TRBJ1-2; D is perhaps TRBD1 (5 bases). This CDR3 region has 16 residues. CDR1 is ENHRY, CDR2 SYGVKD, per germline. V lost 5 bases, J lost 4 bases, and 20 bases lay in between. The CDR3, as DNA: TGTGCCATCAGTAAAGGGACGCCGGGGTTAGGCTATGGCTACACCTTC. Its translation is CAISKGTPGLGYGYTF.

The chain couples TRBV18 to TRBJ2-7; tentatively, D is TRBD1 (5 bases). Germline V gene lookup returns CDR1 KGHSH and CDR2 LQKENI. The CDR3 has 17 amino acids. V was clipped by 0 bases and J by 1 base, with 16 bases between them. The CDR3 region has the DNA TGTGCCAGCTCACCACCCCGAGCAGGGTTAGGATCCTACGAGCAGTACTTC. This translates into CASSPPRAGLGSYEQYF.